The T cell receptor beta chain described here comes from a study of T cell responses to AZD1222 COVID-19 vaccine. General observations from the study: It was only after the peak T cell response that any repertoires were sampled. CD4 TCRs covered the whole spike, strongest at regions 160-218 and 743-854.

The germline gives CDR1 SGDLS, CDR2 YYNGEE. The CDR3 runs 16 residues. The V gene lost 2 bases and the J gene lost 3 bases, with 17 bases spanning the gap. As for this clone: Antigen specificity is unknown.

Assay: immunoSEQ multiplex PCR; the TCRdb copy retains only in-frame clones and omits some. The sample contains about 130,000 clones, approximately 83% of which appear only once. The receptor comes from an adult in good health. This specimen consisted of peripheral blood, obtained on day 0 of AZD1222 vaccination. The chain links TRBV9 to TRBJ2-5, with D perhaps TRBD1 or TRBD2 (6 bases each). The CDR3 loop reads CASSVLGGTSEETQYF. In DNA, the CDR3 is TGTGCCAGCAGCGTGTTAGGCGGGACATCGGAAGAGACCCAGTACTTC.